A single sample gave rise to the 18 T cell receptor beta chains below, sequenced in a study of cytomegalovirus exposure and HLA in healthy donors. PCR amplification relied on 60 Vbeta primers (plus 13 Jbeta primers). Measured with immunoSEQ multiplex PCR; TCRdb has only the in-frame clones, and not every one. The repertoire holds around 150,000 clones, approximately 80% seen once, with about an eighth in the top ten. The sample taken for sequencing was PBMCs. The receptors were sampled from a middle-aged woman in good health and CMV-seronegative.

The chain carries TRBV5-4 and TRBJ2-5, with a possible D match to TRBD2 (6 bases). The ends were cut back, 4 bases at V and 5 bases at J, with 18 bases in the middle. This CDR3 is built from 15 residues. Germline lookup yields CDR1 SGHNT and CDR2 YYREEE (reference sequence). The CDR3 loop is CASSTTGRGKETQYF. The CDR3, as DNA: TGTGCCAGCAGCACCACGGGGCGGGGTAAGGAGACCCAGTACTTC.

The chain has TRBV29-1 and TRBJ2-3; the match to TRBD2 covers 10 bases. V shed 3 bases, J shed 3 bases, and the junction held 9 bases outside the gene matches. This CDR3 is 16 amino acids long. Germline V CDR1 and CDR2: SQVTM, ANQGSEA. The DNA of the CDR3 is TGCAGCGTTGAGGCGGCTAGCGGGAGAGCTACAGATACGCAGTATTTT. Protein sequence: CSVEAASGRATDTQYF.

The J gene is TRBJ1-2, the V gene TRBV19; weak D call: TRBD1 (5 bases). The CDR3 is 14 residues long. Germline V gene data show CDR1 as LNHDA and CDR2 as SQIVND (reference sequence). V was cut by 1 base and J by 4 bases, with 10 bases left in between. The CDR3 region is CASSIGRQRYGYTF. CDR3 sequence (DNA): TGTGCCAGTAGTATAGGCCGACAGCGCTATGGCTACACCTTC.

The chain has TRBV6-6 and TRBJ1-1; D uncertain. Germline lookup yields CDR1 MNHNY and CDR2 SVGAGI (reference sequence). The CDR3 has 13 amino acids. The germline V and J ends were trimmed by 5 bases and 2 bases, with 9 bases remaining between them. Here the CDR3 reads CASSREGNTEAFF. CDR3 nucleotide sequence: TGTGCCAGCAGTAGAGAGGGTAACACTGAAGCTTTCTTT.

The gene calls are TRBV20-1 and TRBJ1-2; 7 nucleotides align to TRBD1. Germline values: CDR1 DFQATT, CDR2 SNEGSKA (reference sequence). This CDR3 region has 11 residues. CDR3 region: CSLTGAYAYTF. The DNA of the CDR3 is TGCAGCCTAACAGGGGCGTACGCCTACACCTTC.

The chain links TRBV9 to TRBJ1-1; a weak D match, TRBD1 (5 bases). Per germline, CDR1 SGDLS and CDR2 YYNGEE. The CDR3 is 15 amino acids. V shed 0 bases and J shed 2 bases, with 11 bases lying between them. The chain's CDR3 is CASSVAGRANTEAFF. As DNA, the CDR3 is TGTGCCAGCAGCGTAGCGGGCAGGGCAAACACTGAAGCTTTCTTT.

This chain joins TRBV10-1 and TRBJ1-1; possible D gene TRBD1, 6 bases. The germline V gene encodes CDR1 WNHNN and CDR2 SYGVQD (reference sequence). Trimming pared 6 bases from V and 7 bases from J, leaving 12 bases between. CDR3 length: 12 amino acids. CDR3 in DNA: TGCGCCAGCAGCCGGGACAATTATGAAGCTTTCTTT. Its translation is CASSRDNYEAFF.

This chain connects TRBV25-1 to TRBJ1-4; D is possibly TRBD1 (6 bases). This CDR3 is 15 amino acids long. V was clipped by 1 base and J by 5 bases, with 11 bases between them. Per the germline V gene, CDR1 is MGHDK and CDR2 is SYGVNS. CDR3 in DNA: TGTGCCAGCAGTGAATTTGGCAGGGGCAATGAAAAACTGTTTTTT. Amino acid sequence: CASSEFGRGNEKLFF.

This clone was observed a few times. CDR3 region: CASSPRWTGGLAEAFF. CDR3 DNA: TGTGCCAGCTCACCCCGGTGGACAGGCGGCCTGGCTGAAGCTTTCTTT. The genes are TRBV18 and TRBJ1-1; 7 positions match TRBD1. V lost 3 bases and J lost 6; bases outside the gene matches: 13. The CDR3 has 16 amino acids. Germline CDR1 and CDR2: KGHSH and LQKENI. The full variable domain, its missing parts supplied by reference TRBV18 and TRBJ1-1, is NAGVMQNPRHLVRRRGQEARLRCSPMKGHSHVYWYRQLPEEGLKFMVYLQKENIIDESGMPKERFSAEFPKEGPSILRIQQVVRGDSAAYFCASSPRWTGGLAEAFFGQGTRLTVV.

The rearrangement joins TRBV4-1 to TRBJ1-5, with D maybe TRBD1 (6 bases). V lost 5 bases and J 6 bases, leaving 8 bases between the germline ends. This CDR3 has 12 amino acids. Germline values: CDR1 MGHRA, CDR2 YSYEKL. CDR3 protein: CASSETGQPQHF. CDR3 sequence (DNA): TGCGCCAGCAGCGAGACAGGTCAGCCCCAGCATTTT.

The chain employs TRBV7-3 and TRBJ2-1, with D uncertain. This CDR3 region has 16 residues. The germline CDR1 and CDR2 sequences are SGHTA and FQGTGA. V shed 5 bases and J shed 1 base, with 15 bases lying between them. CDR3 protein: CASSPHTDPSYNEQFF. The CDR3 DNA follows: TGTGCCAGCAGCCCCCATACAGACCCATCCTACAATGAGCAGTTCTTC.

Only a few counts were recorded for this clone. J is TRBJ2-1 and V is TRBV28; 10 bases fit TRBD1. The germline V gene has CDR1 MDHEN and CDR2 SYDVKM. V lost 6 bases and J lost 2; bases outside the gene matches: 7. CDR3 length: 16 residues. The CDR3 protein is CASRLAGTGAYNEQFF. CDR3 coding DNA: TGTGCCAGCAGACTTGCGGGGACAGGGGCCTACAATGAGCAGTTCTTC.

The chain combines TRBV6-1 with TRBJ1-4, with 8 positions matching TRBD1. Losses at the gene ends were 4 bases for V and 7 bases for J; bases not matched to a gene: 11. Germline CDR1 and CDR2: MNHNS and SASEGT. The CDR3 is 16 amino acids. The CDR3 loop is CASSARPQGALEKLFF. For the CDR3, the DNA is TGTGCCAGCAGTGCCCGTCCCCAGGGGGCTCTTGAAAAACTGTTTTTT.

As concerns this clone: This sample includes further DNA sequences coding for the same CDR3. This sequence joins TRBV18 and TRBJ2-5; 8 positions agree with TRBD1. Germline lookup yields CDR1 KGHSH and CDR2 LQKENI. The CDR3 is 13 residues long. The trim removed 3 bases at V and 3 bases at J, leaving 0 bases unmatched. The CDR3 bases are TGTGCCAGCTCACCGACAGGGGAAGAGACCCAGTACTTC. Its protein product is CASSPTGEETQYF. Variable domain in full (rest from reference TRBV18 and TRBJ2-5): NAGVMQNPRHLVRRRGQEARLRCSPMKGHSHVYWYRQLPEEGLKFMVYLQKENIIDESGMPKERFSAEFPKEGPSILRIQQVVRGDSAAYFCASSPTGEETQYFGPGTRLLVL.

The chain joins TRBV28 to TRBJ2-2, with TRBD1 matching over 9 bases. The CDR3 loop spans 16 amino acids. Trimming cost V 6 bases and J 4 bases; bases outside gene matches: 9. From germline, CDR1 is MDHEN and CDR2 SYDVKM. The chain's CDR3 is CASRTYRGLVTGELFF. The CDR3 DNA sequence: TGTGCCAGCAGAACTTACAGGGGGCTCGTCACCGGGGAGCTGTTTTTT.

This clone has more than one count but fewer than ten. The chain is built from TRBV6-6 and TRBJ2-1; D remains unclear. The CDR3 runs to 15 residues. CDR1 MNHNY and CDR2 SVGAGI come from the germline V gene (reference sequence). V dropped 4 bases and J dropped 3 bases, with 13 bases sitting between them. The CDR3: CASSSRSPIYNEQFF. CDR3 coding DNA: TGTGCCAGCAGTTCCAGGTCTCCCATCTACAATGAGCAGTTCTTC.

V is TRBV6-1 and J is TRBJ2-1; D may be TRBD2 (5 bases). Trimming removed 1 base from V and 8 bases from J, with 21 bases in between. Germline loops: CDR1 MNHNS, CDR2 SASEGT. CDR3 length equals 17 residues. CDR3 in amino acids: CASSEVESSQLLDEQFF. The CDR3 DNA sequence: TGTGCCAGCAGTGAAGTCGAGTCTAGCCAGCTCCTCGATGAGCAGTTCTTC.

This chain connects TRBV28 to TRBJ1-1, with D unresolved. Germline V gene lookup returns CDR1 MDHEN and CDR2 SYDVKM. This CDR3 region has 14 residues. Trimming pared 7 bases from V and 3 bases from J, leaving 15 bases between. Here the CDR3 DNA reads TGTGCCAGCACCACGGGAGCATTGGACACTGAAGCTTTCTTT. Its translation is CASTTGALDTEAFF. Based on the CDR3 plus reference TRBV28 and TRBJ1-1, the full variable domain is DVKVTQSSRYLVKRTGEKVFLECVQDMDHENMFWYRQDPGLGLRLIYFSYDVKMKEKGDIPEGYSVSREKKERFSLILESASTNQTSMYLCASTTGALDTEAFFGQGTRLTVV.